This TCR beta chain was found in a study of blood T cell repertoires in COVID-19 (dated by TCRdb to about 2020). A note on the overall study: Samples from collaborators originated in the United States, Italy and Spain and spanned both the acute and convalescent phases of COVID-19. The samples were drawn from two sources: the first 160 participants of the ongoing ImmuneRACE study, and 1,000 to 1,500 subjects contributed by 6 global collaborators. HLA class I and class II types, where available, came from metadata supplied by the sample provider rather than from assay-based typing. A freely available public database, intended as a resource for researchers studying the immune response to SARS-CoV-2, is where the repertoires were released. Deeply sampled blood TCRbeta repertoires from subjects exposed to, actively infected with, or recovered from COVID-19 were included in the dataset. Nearly every sample came with metadata listing a de-identified subject ID, COVID-19 status, age in years and sex. The material from the prospective study consisted of cDNA or gDNA derived from T cells, B-cell-depleted T cells, or PBMCs. Study-wide conclusions, independent of this receptor: The quantity of clinical and demographic metadata differed by source and by participant and was supplied without curation.

The collaborating institutions used their own protocols to collect whole blood in K2EDTA tubes. For TCRbeta analysis, collaborators shipped samples in one of three forms: frozen whole blood, isolated PBMCs, or DNA extracted from either of those sample types. TCRbeta CDR3 regions were amplified from genomic DNA using the immunoSEQ Assay, a bias-controlled multiplex PCR. On the authors' methods: Nucleated cell counts per sample were estimated from amplification of reference gene primers within the assay. To quantify the absolute abundance of each unique TCRbeta CDR3 rearrangement, sequence reads were collapsed and filtered. For each sample, productive Simpson clonality was calculated as the square root of Simpson's diversity index across productive rearrangements. This immuneACCESS table, as held by TCRdb, lists in-frame sequences with V and J called but not all clones. Of the missing ones, under half trace to an unresolved V gene in checked studies; the others have no known cause. That table supplies the V and J calls and clone size; D and trimming were determined from the DNA. The sample includes about 56,000 clones, with 80% to 90% observed a single time. The ten largest account for about 18% of the sample.

There are 15 amino acids in the CDR3, from cysteine to phenylalanine inclusive. The sequence is cut down to CDR3 DNA, 45 bases in frame from base 1. Trimming at the junction amounts to 9 bases on V and 6 bases on J, and the germline ends lie 20 bases apart. Taken from the germline V gene, the CDR1 and CDR2 loops are SNHLY and FYNNEI. Note on this clone: It has no known antigen specificity. No much larger clone exists at a distance of one base, and base qualities are not known.

Material: peripheral blood. The sequence is built from TRBV2 and TRBJ2-2; the D gene is perhaps TRBD2, on 5 matching bases. The sequence came from a human donor in a cohort sampled during active COVID-19. The CDR3 here reads CARASRTWGSGELFF. The nucleotide sequence reads as follows: TGTGCCAGAGCGTCAAGGACTTGGGGTTCCGGGGAGCTGTTTTTT. Where the CDR3 stops, the reference TRBV2 and TRBJ2-2 genes take over; the full variable domain is EPEVTQTPSHQVTQMGQEVILRCVPISNHLYFYWYRQILGQKVEFLVSFYNNEISEKSEIFDDQFSVERPDGSNFTLKIRSTKLEDSAMYFCARASRTWGSGELFFGEGSRLTVL.